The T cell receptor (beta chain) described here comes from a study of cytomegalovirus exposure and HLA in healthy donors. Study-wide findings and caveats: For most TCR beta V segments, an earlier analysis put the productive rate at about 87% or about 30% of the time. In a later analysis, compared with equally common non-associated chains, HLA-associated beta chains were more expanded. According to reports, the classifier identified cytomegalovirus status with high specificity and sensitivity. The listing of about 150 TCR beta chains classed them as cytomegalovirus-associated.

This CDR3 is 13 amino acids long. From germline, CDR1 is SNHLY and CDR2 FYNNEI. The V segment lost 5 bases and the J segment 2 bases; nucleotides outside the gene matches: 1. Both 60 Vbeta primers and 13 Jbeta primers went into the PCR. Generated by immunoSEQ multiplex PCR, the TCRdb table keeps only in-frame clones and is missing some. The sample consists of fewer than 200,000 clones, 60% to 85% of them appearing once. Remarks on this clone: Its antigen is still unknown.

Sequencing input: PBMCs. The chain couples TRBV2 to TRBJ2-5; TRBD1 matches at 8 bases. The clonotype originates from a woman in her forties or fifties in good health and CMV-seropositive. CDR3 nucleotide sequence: TGTGCCAGCAGTAGGGACAGGCAAGAGACCCAGTACTTC. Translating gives CASSRDRQETQYF.